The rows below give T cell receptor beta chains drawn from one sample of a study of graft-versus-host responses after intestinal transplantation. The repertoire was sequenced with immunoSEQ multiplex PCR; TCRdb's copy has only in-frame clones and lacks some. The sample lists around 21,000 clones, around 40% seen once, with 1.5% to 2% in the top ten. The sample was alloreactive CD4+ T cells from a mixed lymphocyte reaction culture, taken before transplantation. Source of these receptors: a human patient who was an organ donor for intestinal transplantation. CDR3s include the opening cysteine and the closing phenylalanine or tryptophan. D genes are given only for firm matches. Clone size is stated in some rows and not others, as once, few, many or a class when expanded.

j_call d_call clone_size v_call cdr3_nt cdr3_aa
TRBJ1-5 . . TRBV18 TGTGCCAGCTCACCACTGCCCAGGGTTGAGGGTCAGCCCCAGCATTTT CASSPLPRVEGQPQHF
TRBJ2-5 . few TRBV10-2 TGCGCCAGCAAAGGGCTAGCGCCCCAAGAGACCCAGTACTTC CASKGLAPQETQYF
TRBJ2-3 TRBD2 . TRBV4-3 TGCGCCAGCAGCCGGAAACTAGCGGGAGGGCCGGTCACAGATACGCAGTATTTT CASSRKLAGGPVTDTQYF
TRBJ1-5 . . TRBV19 TGTGCCAGTAGTATCCAGGATAGCAATCAGCCCCAGCATTTT CASSIQDSNQPQHF
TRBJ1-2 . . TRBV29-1 TGCAGCGTTAGGCTCTCCGGGAGGCGCGGCTACACCTTC CSVRLSGRRGYTF
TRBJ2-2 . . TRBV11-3 TGTGCCAGCAGCTTAGCCAGGAACACCGGGGAGCTGTTTTTT CASSLARNTGELFF
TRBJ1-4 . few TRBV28 TGTGCCAGCAGTTCCTGGGCACTCAATGAAAAACTGTTTTTT CASSSWALNEKLFF
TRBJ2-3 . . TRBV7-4 TGTGCCAGCAGCCATCAGGGGTCGGGAGCCACAGATACGCAGTATTTT CASSHQGSGATDTQYF
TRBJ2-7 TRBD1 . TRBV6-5 TGTGCCAGCAGGCAACAGGGGACAAGCTACGAGCAGTACTTC CASRQQGTSYEQYF
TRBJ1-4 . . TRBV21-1 TGTGCCAGCAGCAAAGGAACAACTAATGAAAAACTGTTTTTT CASSKGTTNEKLFF
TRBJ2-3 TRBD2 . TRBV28 TGTGCCAGCAGGTCAACTAGCGGGACTTTTGGCACGCAGTATTTT CASRSTSGTFGTQYF
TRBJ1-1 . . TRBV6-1 TGTGCCATCAGTGAGGGGCTTTTAAACACTGAAGCTTTCTTT CAISEGLLNTEAFF
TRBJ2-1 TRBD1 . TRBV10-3 TGTGCCATCAGTGTAGGACAGGGAGCCTCCTACAATGAGCAGTTCTTC CAISVGQGASYNEQFF
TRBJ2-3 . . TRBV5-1 TGCGCCAGCAGCCCCCCCGCGACCACAGATACGCAGTATTTT CASSPPATTDTQYF
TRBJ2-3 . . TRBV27 TGTGCCAGCAGTTTTATTTGGAGCACAGATACGCAGTATTTT CASSFIWSTDTQYF
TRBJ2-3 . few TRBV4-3 TGCGCCAGCAGCCAAGCCCCGGACACCAGCACAGATACGCAGTATTTT CASSQAPDTSTDTQYF
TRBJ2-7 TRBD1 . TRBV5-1 TGCGCCAGCAGACGAGACGGGACAGCCTCCTACGAGCAGTACTTC CASRRDGTASYEQYF
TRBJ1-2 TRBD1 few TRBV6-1 TGTGCCAGCCGAGAACCGGGACAGAACTATGGCTACACCTTC CASREPGQNYGYTF
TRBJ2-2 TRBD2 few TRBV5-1 TGCGCCAGCAGCGGAGGCGGGGGGGACCACACCGGGGAGCTGTTTTTT CASSGGGGDHTGELFF
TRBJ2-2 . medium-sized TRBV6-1 TGTGCCAGCAGCCTATATAGGGTGGGCACCGGGGAGCTGTTTTTT CASSLYRVGTGELFF
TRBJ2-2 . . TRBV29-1 TGCAGCGTTGATCCAGGGAACACCGGGGAGCTGTTTTTT CSVDPGNTGELFF
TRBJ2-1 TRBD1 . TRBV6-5 TGTGCCAGCAGTTATTTGGGACAGAGCTCCTACAATGAGCAGTTCTTC CASSYLGQSSYNEQFF
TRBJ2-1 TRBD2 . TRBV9 TGTGCCAGCAGCCAGTCTAGCGGCACCTACAATGAGCAGTTCTTC CASSQSSGTYNEQFF
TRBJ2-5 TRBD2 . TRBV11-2 TGTGCCAGCAGCTCAATTGAGGCTGGGGGGGGTGAGACCCAGTACTTC CASSSIEAGGGETQYF
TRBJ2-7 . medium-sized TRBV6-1 TGTGCCAGCAGTGGGGGGACGGCGATATCGGCGCAGTACTTC CASSGGTAISAQYF
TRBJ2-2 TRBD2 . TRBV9 TGTGCCAGCAGCGTAGACATAGCGGGAGAGCTGTTTTTT CASSVDIAGELFF
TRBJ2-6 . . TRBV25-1 TGTGCCAGCAGTTTCTTGACAGGTGCCGGCTCTGGGGCCAACGTCCTGACTTTC CASSFLTGAGSGANVLTF
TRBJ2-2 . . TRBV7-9 TGTGCCAGCAGCCGGGGGCCCGGGGAGCTGTTTTTT CASSRGPGELFF
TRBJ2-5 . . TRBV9 TGTGCCAGCAGCGTAGCCCCCCGTCAGCCCCAGTACTTC CASSVAPRQPQYF
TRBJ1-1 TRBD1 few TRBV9 TGTGCCAGCAGCCTCGGACCGGGACAGATGAACACTGAAGCTTTCTTT CASSLGPGQMNTEAFF
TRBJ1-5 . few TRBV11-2 TGTGCCAGCAGCCATGGGTTATGCAATCAGCCCCAGCATTTT CASSHGLCNQPQHF
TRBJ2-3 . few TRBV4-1 TGCGCCAGCAGCCAAGGGTTGGCGGTTAGCACAGATACGCAGTATTTT CASSQGLAVSTDTQYF
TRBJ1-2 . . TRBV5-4 TGTGCCAGCAGCTTGGAAGGCTATGGCTACACCTTC CASSLEGYGYTF
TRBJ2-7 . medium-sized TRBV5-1 TGCGCCAGCAGCTTTTACGGCCCGCGGTACGAGCAGTACTTC CASSFYGPRYEQYF
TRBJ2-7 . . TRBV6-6 TGTGCCAGCAGTTACGGGGAAGGCTACGAGCAGTACTTC CASSYGEGYEQYF
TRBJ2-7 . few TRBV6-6 TGTGCCAGCAGTTACTCGCGGGGATCCTACGAGCAGTACTTC CASSYSRGSYEQYF
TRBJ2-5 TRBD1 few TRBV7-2 TGTGCCAGCAGCTTTGACAGGGGGCAAGAGACCCAGTACTTC CASSFDRGQETQYF
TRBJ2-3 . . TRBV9 TGTGCCAGCAGCGTAGAGCTTACCTTAATAGATACGCAGTATTTT CASSVELTLIDTQYF
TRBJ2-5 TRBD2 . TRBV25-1 TGTGCCAGCAGTGACGCCGGGGGGGGCCAAGAGACCCAGTACTTC CASSDAGGGQETQYF
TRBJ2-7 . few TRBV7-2 TGTGCCAGCACCCCGACAGGTACCTACGAGCAGTACTTC CASTPTGTYEQYF
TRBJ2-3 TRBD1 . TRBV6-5 TGTGCCGGCGGGACAGGGGACACAGATACGCAGTATTTT CAGGTGDTDTQYF
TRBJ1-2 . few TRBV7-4 TGTGCCAGCAGCTTAGCGGCCGGGTATGGCTACACCTTC CASSLAAGYGYTF
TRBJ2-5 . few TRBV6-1 TGTGCCAGCAGCCGAGTGAGAGAGACCCAGTACTTC CASSRVRETQYF
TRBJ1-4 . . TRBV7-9 TGTGCCAGCAGCAACACAGGGTTTAATGAAAAACTGTTTTTT CASSNTGFNEKLFF
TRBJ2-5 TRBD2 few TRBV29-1 TGCAGCGTATACGGGGGGGCCGAGACCCAGTACTTC CSVYGGAETQYF
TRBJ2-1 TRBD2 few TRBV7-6 TGTGCCAGCAGCTTAGATCTAGCGGGTGAGCAGTTCTTC CASSLDLAGEQFF
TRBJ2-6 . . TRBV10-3 TGTGCCATCACCGCGGGGGGGGCCAACGTCCTGACTTTC CAITAGGANVLTF
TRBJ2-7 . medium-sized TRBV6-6 TGTGCCAGCAGTTCCGCTCTTTCAGGGAGCTCCTACGAGCAGTACTTC CASSSALSGSSYEQYF
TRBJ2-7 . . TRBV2 TGTGCCAGCAGGACGGGGAGGAGCTCCTACGAGCAGTACTTC CASRTGRSSYEQYF
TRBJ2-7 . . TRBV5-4 TGTGCCAGCAGCCCTAACGTTGAGGGGCCCCCCTACGAGCAGTACTTC CASSPNVEGPPYEQYF
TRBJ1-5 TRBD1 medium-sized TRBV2 TGTGCCAGCAACCAGTGGACAGGGGCGCAGCCCCAGCATTTT CASNQWTGAQPQHF
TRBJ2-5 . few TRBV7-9 TGTGCCAGCAGCTTAGCGAACTTTTTCCGGGAGACCCAGTACTTC CASSLANFFRETQYF
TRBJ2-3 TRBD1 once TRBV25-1 TGTGCCAGTACAGGGGCAGATACGCAGTATTTT CASTGADTQYF
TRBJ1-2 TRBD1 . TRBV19 TGTGCCAGTAGTGATCGACAGGGGATAGATGGCTACACCTTC CASSDRQGIDGYTF
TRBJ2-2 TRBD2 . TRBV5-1 TGCGCCAGCAGCCTACTAGCGGGCTCGAACACCGGGGAGCTGTTTTTT CASSLLAGSNTGELFF
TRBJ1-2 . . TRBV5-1 TGCGCCAGCAGCTCCTTGATCGGGGCAGGGAACTATGGCTACACCTTC CASSSLIGAGNYGYTF
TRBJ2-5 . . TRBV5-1 TGCGCCAGCAGCTTGGTGGCGGCCCGGGAGACCCAGTACTTC CASSLVAARETQYF